Shown below are 18 T cell receptor beta chains from a single sample sequenced in a study of CD4 T cells in relation to SARS-CoV-2 and coronaviruses. Libraries were prepared by immunoSEQ multiplex PCR; TCRdb keeps only in-frame clonotypes and omits some of them. The data show 20,000 or so clones, with roughly four fifths seen just once and around 10% held by the top ten. Their antigens are not known. CD4+ T cells from unexposed donors were obtained before the COVID-19 pandemic (2011-2018). After nine to ten days of culture, CD4+ T cells were isolated. The sample taken for sequencing was CD4+ T cells from PBMCs, cultured in vitro. All receptors derive from a human donor in good health.

V usage is TRBV5-4 and J usage is TRBJ1-4; D gene unclear. Germline V CDR1 and CDR2: SGHNT, YYREEE (reference sequence). Trimming removed 0 bases at V and 8 bases at J, with 8 bases between. The CDR3 runs to 13 residues. CDR3 in amino acids: CASSLGGDEKLFF. The CDR3, as DNA: TGTGCCAGCAGCTTGGGAGGAGACGAAAAACTGTTTTTT.

The chain uses TRBV30 and TRBJ1-6; D possibly corresponds to TRBD1 (5 bases). The CDR3 has 13 residues. Trimming removed 3 bases at V and 6 bases at J, with 9 bases between. CDR1 GTSNPN and CDR2 SVGIG come from the germline V gene (reference sequence). The CDR3 spells CAWRLGANSPLHF. CDR3 coding DNA: TGTGCCTGGAGGCTAGGGGCTAATTCACCCCTCCACTTT.

The chain couples TRBV4-1 to TRBJ2-5; D is perhaps TRBD1 or TRBD2 (5 bases each). V shed 3 bases and J shed 3 bases, with 11 bases lying between them. CDR1 is MGHRA, CDR2 YSYEKL, per germline. The CDR3 has 14 residues. CDR3 coding DNA: TGCGCCAGCAGCCACTCGGGGCGGAAAGAGACCCAGTACTTC. This codes for CASSHSGRKETQYF.

The chain employs TRBV29-1 and TRBJ1-2; D gene ambiguous. Trimming took off 5 bases at V and 0 bases at J, with 10 bases between the two ends. There are 13 residues in the CDR3. Germline V gives CDR1 SQVTM, CDR2 ANQGSEA. The CDR3 loop reads CSVQEYPNYGYTF. In DNA, the CDR3 is TGCAGCGTTCAGGAGTACCCTAACTATGGCTACACCTTC.

V usage is TRBV13 and J usage is TRBJ2-1; 10 positions match TRBD2. With 4 bases clipped from V and 9 bases from J, the junction kept 12 bases outside the gene matches. The CDR3 spans 16 residues. Germline V gene data show CDR1 as PRHDT and CDR2 as FYEKMQ (reference sequence). CDR3 coding DNA: TGTGCCAGCAGCTCACCTCGAGCGGGGGGGGTACCTGAGCAGTTCTTC. It translates to CASSSPRAGGVPEQFF.

This chain uses TRBV11-2 with TRBJ2-7; D is perhaps TRBD1 (6 bases). Looked up from germline, CDR1 is SGHAT and CDR2 is FQNNGV. Trimming stripped 6 bases from V and 4 bases from J, with 10 bases between. This CDR3 region has 12 residues. CDR3 in amino acids: CASSSQGYEQYF. CDR3 nucleotides: TGTGCCAGCAGTTCACAGGGTTACGAGCAGTACTTC.

The chain joins TRBV4-3 to TRBJ1-2; possible D gene TRBD1, 5 bases. Looked up from germline, CDR1 is LGHNA and CDR2 is YSLEER. Trimming cost V 0 bases and J 8 bases, with 13 bases left between them. The CDR3 runs 14 residues. This chain's CDR3 is CASSQEGGGRGYTF. As DNA, the CDR3 is TGCGCCAGCAGCCAAGAGGGCGGGGGTCGGGGCTACACCTTC.

The V and J genes are TRBV7-2 and TRBJ2-7; weak D call: TRBD2 (5 bases). The CDR3 has 14 amino acids. The germline V gene encodes CDR1 SGHTA and CDR2 FQGNSA. V gave up 2 bases and J gave up 4 bases, with 12 bases separating them. The CDR3 sequence is CASSLNAGKYEQYF. The CDR3 nucleotides read TGTGCCAGCAGCTTAAACGCGGGTAAATACGAGCAGTACTTC.

The gene calls are TRBV12-3 or TRBV12-4 and TRBJ2-5; TRBD1 aligns across 7 bases. V gave up 3 bases and J gave up 9 bases; unmatched junction bases: 7. The CDR3 totals 13 residues. CDR3 DNA sequence: TGTGCCAGCAGTTTGGGACAGCTAGGGGCCCAGTACTTC. Its translation is CASSLGQLGAQYF.

In this sample, this clone turned up a few times. The rearrangement links TRBV4-1 to TRBJ1-5; 7 positions agree with TRBD1. Germline lookup yields CDR1 MGHRA and CDR2 YSYEKL. This CDR3 region has 16 residues. The junction had 9 bases not matched to a gene; V was cut back by 3 bases and J by 4 bases. Here the CDR3 reads CASSQQRTGHNQPQHF. CDR3 nucleotides: TGCGCCAGCAGCCAGCAGCGGACAGGCCATAATCAGCCCCAGCATTTT.

This clone was detected once. CDR3 region: CASSLRALETQYF. In nucleotides, the CDR3 is TGTGCCAGCAGCTTAAGGGCTTTAGAGACCCAGTACTTC. The V and J genes are TRBV11-2 and TRBJ2-5; D uncertain. This CDR3 comprises 13 residues. Trimming stripped 2 bases from V and 4 bases from J, with 8 bases between. Germline lookup yields CDR1 SGHAT and CDR2 FQNNGV.

V usage is TRBV11-1 and J usage is TRBJ2-1; weak D call: TRBD1 (5 bases). CDR1 is SGHAT, CDR2 FQDESV, per germline (reference sequence). The CDR3 has 16 amino acids. V lost 7 bases and J lost 1, with 17 bases in between. Written as DNA, the CDR3 is TGTGCCAGCACCTCGTCGGCAGGGAAATCCTACAATGAGCAGTTCTTC. Translation gives CASTSSAGKSYNEQFF. The complete variable domain, with remaining parts taken from reference TRBV11-1 and TRBJ2-1, reads EAEVAQSPRYKITEKSQAVAFWCDPISGHATLYWYRQILGQGPELLVQFQDESVVDDSQLPKDRFSAERLKGVDSTLKIQPAELGDSAMYLCASTSSAGKSYNEQFFGPGTRLTVL.

This clone was seen once. V and J are TRBV6-2 or TRBV6-3 and TRBJ1-1; TRBD1 might be the D (5 bases). V was pared by 0 bases and J by 4 bases, with 9 bases between. In germline, CDR1 is MNHEY, CDR2 SVGEGT. The CDR3 contains 14 residues. The CDR3 DNA is TGTGCCAGCAGTTACTCGCTGGGGCCCACTGAAGCTTTCTTT. Protein: CASSYSLGPTEAFF.

This clone was counted a few times. The CDR3 bases are TGTGCCAGCAGCTTAGCGGGTATGGACTATGGCTACACCTTC. Residues: CASSLAGMDYGYTF. The V gene is TRBV7-9, the J gene TRBJ1-2; D is uncertain. Germline values: CDR1 SEHNR, CDR2 FQNEAQ (reference sequence). Trimming shortened V by 0 bases and J by 3 bases, and 8 bases separated the two germline ends. There are 14 residues in the CDR3.

This sequence joins TRBV4-3 and TRBJ1-6; D possibly corresponds to TRBD1 (5 bases). Germline CDR1 and CDR2: LGHNA and YSLEER. This CDR3 spans 13 amino acids. V lost 4 bases to trimming and J lost 10 bases, with 11 bases between them. The CDR3 loop is CASSRQSGSPLHF. The CDR3 DNA is TGCGCCAGCAGCCGACAGTCCGGATCACCCCTCCACTTT.

The gene calls are TRBV10-3 and TRBJ1-2; the D gene is possibly TRBD1 (6 bases). The germline gives CDR1 ENHRY, CDR2 SYGVKD. V was clipped by 4 bases and J by 6 bases, with 12 bases between them. CDR3 length equals 13 residues. CDR3 sequence: CAISGGAGDGYTF. CDR3 coding DNA: TGTGCCATCAGTGGGGGGGCTGGGGATGGCTACACCTTC.

This chain links TRBV19 with TRBJ1-3; D unclear. The V gene's germline CDR1 is LNHDA and CDR2 SQIVND (reference sequence). The CDR3 sequence is 13 residues long. Trimming removed 6 bases from V and 0 bases from J, with 6 bases in between. The DNA of the CDR3 is TGTGCCAGTAGATATTACTCTGGAAACACCATATATTTT. Translated: CASRYYSGNTIYF.

The V gene is TRBV7-9, the J gene TRBJ1-2, with D possibly matching TRBD1 (5 bases). Trimming removed 1 base at V and 4 bases at J, with 13 bases between. The CDR3 has 15 amino acids. Germline CDR1 is SEHNR and CDR2 is FQNEAQ (reference sequence). Written as DNA, the CDR3 is TGTGCCAGCAGCTTAGAGACAGCAGGTCCCTATGGCTACACCTTC. It translates to CASSLETAGPYGYTF.